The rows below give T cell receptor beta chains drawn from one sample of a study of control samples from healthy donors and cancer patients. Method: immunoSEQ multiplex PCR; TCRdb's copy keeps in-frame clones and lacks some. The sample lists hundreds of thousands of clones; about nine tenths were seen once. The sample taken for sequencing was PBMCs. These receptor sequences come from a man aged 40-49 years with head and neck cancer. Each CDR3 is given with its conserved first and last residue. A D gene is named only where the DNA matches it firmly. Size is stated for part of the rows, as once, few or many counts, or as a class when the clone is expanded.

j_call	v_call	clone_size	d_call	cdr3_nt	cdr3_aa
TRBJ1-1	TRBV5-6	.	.	TGTGCCAGCAGCCGACTAGCCGGTGAAGCTTTCTTT	CASSRLAGEAFF
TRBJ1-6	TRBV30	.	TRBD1	TGTGCCTCAAGACAGGGCAATAATTCACCCCTCCACTTT	CASRQGNNSPLHF
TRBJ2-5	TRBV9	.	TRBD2	TGTGCCAGCGGGCGACTAGCGGGTTCGGAGACCCAGTACTTC	CASGRLAGSETQYF
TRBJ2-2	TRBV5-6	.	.	TGTGCCAGCAGCCGTGGACAGGAGCTGTTTTTT	CASSRGQELFF
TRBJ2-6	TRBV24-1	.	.	TGTGCCACCGAAGGGTCCGGGGCCAACGTCCTGACTTTC	CATEGSGANVLTF
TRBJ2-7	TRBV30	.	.	TGTGCCTGGAATAGTCGGACAGTTTCTAACGAGCAGTACTTC	CAWNSRTVSNEQYF
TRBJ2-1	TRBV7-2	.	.	TGTGCCAGCAGCCCCCGAACAATATCCTACAATGAGCAGTTCTTC	CASSPRTISYNEQFF
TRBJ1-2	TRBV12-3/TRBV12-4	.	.	TGTGCCAGCAGTTTGTCGGAGTTGTATGGCTACACCTTC	CASSLSELYGYTF
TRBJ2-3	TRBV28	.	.	TGTGCCAGCAGTTTAGCCAGGGGATTAGGGGTCACAGATACGCAGTATTTT	CASSLARGLGVTDTQYF
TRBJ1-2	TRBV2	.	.	TGTGCCAGCAGGGGTTCATACAATGGCTACACCTTC	CASRGSYNGYTF
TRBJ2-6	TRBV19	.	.	TGTGCCAGTGGCAGGAGGGTGAAGGGAATTCCCTCTGGGGCCAACGTCCTGACTTTC	CASGRRVKGIPSGANVLTF
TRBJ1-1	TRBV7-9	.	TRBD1	TGTGCCAGCAGCCCGACCTGGGACAGGGACACTGAAGCTTTCTTT	CASSPTWDRDTEAFF
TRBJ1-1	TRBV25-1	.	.	TGTGCCAGCCGCGACACAGGCGGTGTGGCTTTCTTT	CASRDTGGVAFF
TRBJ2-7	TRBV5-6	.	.	TGTGCCAGCAGCCCTGACAGGAGAAACTCCTACGAGCAGTACTTC	CASSPDRRNSYEQYF
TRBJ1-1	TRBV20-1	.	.	TGCAGTGCTAGAGGTAGCACTGAAGCTTTCTTT	CSARGSTEAFF
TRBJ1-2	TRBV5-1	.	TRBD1	TGCGCCAGCAGCTCCCGACAGGGGCTGGGCTATGGCTACACCTTC	CASSSRQGLGYGYTF
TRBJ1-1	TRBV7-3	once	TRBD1	TGTGCCAGCAGATTAGGGACAGCTCGGAAAGCTTTCTTT	CASRLGTARKAFF
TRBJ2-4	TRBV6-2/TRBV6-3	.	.	TGTGCCAGCAGTTACTCGATTAGCGGTCGGAACATTCAGTACTTC	CASSYSISGRNIQYF
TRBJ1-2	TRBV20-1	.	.	TGCAGTGCTAGTGGTTGGGGTACCCCGGATGGCTACACCTTC	CSASGWGTPDGYTF
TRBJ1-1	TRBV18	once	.	TGTGCCAGCTCACCCGGCGGGGCTTACAGGGTGAACACTGAAGCTTTCTTT	CASSPGGAYRVNTEAFF
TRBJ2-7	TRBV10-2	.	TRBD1	TGCGCCAGCAGTTCCGGGACAGGGGACTACGAGCAGTACTTC	CASSSGTGDYEQYF
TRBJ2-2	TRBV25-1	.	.	TGTGCCAGCAGTGATCGGGCATTATACACCGGGGAGCTGTTTTTT	CASSDRALYTGELFF
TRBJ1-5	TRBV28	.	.	TGTGCCAGCAGTTTGGGCGGGGAAGAAAAGCCCCAGCATTTT	CASSLGGEEKPQHF
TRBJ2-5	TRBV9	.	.	TGTGCCAGCAGCGTAGTAGGGACCCAGCCAGAGACCCAGTACTTC	CASSVVGTQPETQYF
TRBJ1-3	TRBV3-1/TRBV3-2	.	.	TGTGCCAGCAGCCAAGTCAGGGGTACGGGAAACACCATATATTTT	CASSQVRGTGNTIYF
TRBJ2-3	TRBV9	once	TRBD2	TGTGCCAGCAGCCCGCGGGACTACACAGATACGCAGTATTTT	CASSPRDYTDTQYF
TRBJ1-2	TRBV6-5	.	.	TGTGCCAGCAGTTCAACGACAGGAGTCGGAAACTATGGCTACACCTTC	CASSSTTGVGNYGYTF
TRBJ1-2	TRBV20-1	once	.	TGCAGTGCTAGTACTGGCTACACCTTC	CSASTGYTF
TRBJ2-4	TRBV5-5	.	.	TGTGCCAGCAGCTTTTTGGCGGGGAGAGGGGACATTCAGTACTTC	CASSFLAGRGDIQYF